These 22 T cell receptor beta chains were all obtained from the same sample, sequenced in a study of blood T cell repertoires in COVID-19. The table came from immunoSEQ multiplex PCR; TCRdb's copy has only in-frame clones and leaves some out. In the table there are some 64,000 clones, nearly 80% of which are singletons. The source material was peripheral blood. These receptor sequences come from a woman aged 60-75 years with acute or convalescent COVID-19.

The chain links TRBV5-1 to TRBJ1-1, with D perhaps matching TRBD1 (6 bases). The CDR3 consists of 13 residues. Germline V gives CDR1 SGHRS, CDR2 YFSETQ. Trimming stripped 5 bases from V and 11 bases from J, with 19 bases between. CDR3 sequence (DNA): TGCGCCAGCAGAAAAGGGGGTGCCCCTGGGGCTTTCTTT. Translating gives CASRKGGAPGAFF.

The chain has TRBV7-6 and TRBJ1-1; TRBD1 matches at 8 bases. CDR1 and CDR2 (germline): SGHVS, FNYEAQ. With 1 base clipped from V and 1 base from J, the junction kept 2 bases outside the gene matches. The CDR3 totals 15 residues. The CDR3 region is CASSLVQGANTEAFF. The CDR3 DNA reads TGTGCCAGCAGCTTAGTTCAGGGGGCGAACACTGAAGCTTTCTTT.

The rearrangement uses TRBV9 and TRBJ2-1; D might be TRBD1 (5 bases). From germline, CDR1 is SGDLS and CDR2 YYNGEE. The CDR3 runs 16 residues. V was pared by 4 bases and J by 7 bases, with 21 bases between. CDR3 amino acids: CASSPLMQGGSNEQFF. CDR3 DNA sequence: TGTGCCAGCAGCCCCTTAATGCAGGGTGGGTCGAATGAGCAGTTCTTC. Full variable domain (remainder filled in from reference TRBV9 and TRBJ2-1): DSGVTQTPKHLITATGQRVTLRCSPRSGDLSVYWYQQSLDQGLQFLIQYYNGEERAKGNILERFSAQQFPDLHSELNLSSLELGDSALYFCASSPLMQGGSNEQFFGPGTRLTVL.

The chain couples TRBV11-2 to TRBJ2-7; 10 bases match TRBD1. Germline values: CDR1 SGHAT, CDR2 FQNNGV. This CDR3 is built from 13 residues. The junction had 8 bases not matched to a gene; V was cut back by 5 bases and J by 10 bases. Here the CDR3 DNA reads TGTGCCAGCAGCCCGGGACAGGGGACCCTACAGTACTTC. Residues: CASSPGQGTLQYF.

CDR3 in amino acids: CASSLTGYEQFF. The DNA for the CDR3 is TGTGCCAGCAGTCTAACAGGGTATGAGCAGTTCTTC. The V and J genes are TRBV6-5 and TRBJ2-1; D may be TRBD1 (6 bases). Germline V gene data show CDR1 as MNHEY and CDR2 as SVGAGI. This CDR3 has 12 residues. Trimming took off 5 bases at V and 8 bases at J, with 10 bases between the two ends.

The J gene is TRBJ2-6, the V gene TRBV27; a possible D gene is TRBD1 (6 bases). V lost 11 bases and J lost 1, with 12 bases in between. The CDR3 is 14 amino acids. Germline-derived CDR1 and CDR2 are MNHEY and SMNVEV (reference sequence). The CDR3 loop reads CAGGPGSGANVLTF. CDR3 bases: TGTGCCGGGGGCCCGGGGTCTGGGGCCAACGTCCTGACTTTC.

The chain is built from TRBV4-1 and TRBJ2-7, with TRBD2 matching 8 bases. CDR1 and CDR2 from the germline V gene are MGHRA and YSYEKL. V was clipped by 0 bases and J by 1 base; unmatched bases: 14. The CDR3 runs to 19 residues. The CDR3 bases are TGCGCCAGCAGCCAAGAAACGGGAGGGCTGGGGGCAAGGTCCTACGAGCAGTACTTC. Translation: CASSQETGGLGARSYEQYF.

This clone was detected only a few times. Other DNA sequences in the sample encode the same CDR3. The V and J genes are TRBV7-2 and TRBJ1-5; D gene ambiguous. Germline V CDR1 and CDR2: SGHTA, FQGNSA. Trimming pared 5 bases from V and 0 bases from J, leaving 5 bases between. The CDR3 runs 13 residues. CDR3 sequence: CASSPSSNQPQHF. CDR3 nucleotides: TGTGCCAGCAGCCCCAGTAGCAATCAGCCCCAGCATTTT.

The rearrangement joins TRBV18 to TRBJ1-1; 7 bases are a match to TRBD1. CDR1 and CDR2 from the germline V gene are KGHSH and LQKENI. Germline trimming cut 2 bases from V and 6 bases from J; bases unmatched to any gene: 9. The CDR3 is 15 amino acids. The CDR3 sequence is CASSPSGGGGSEAFF. As DNA, the CDR3 is TGTGCCAGCTCACCAAGCGGAGGGGGCGGATCTGAAGCTTTCTTT.

The chain couples TRBV4-1 to TRBJ2-7; 8 bases line up with TRBD1. V shed 3 bases and J 7 bases; nucleotides not matched to a gene: 5. CDR1 MGHRA and CDR2 YSYEKL come from the germline V gene. The CDR3 spans 13 residues. The DNA of the CDR3 is TGCGCCAGCAGCCACATGACAGGGGTTGAGCAGTACTTC. It yields the protein CASSHMTGVEQYF.

V is TRBV19 and J is TRBJ1-1; the D gene is possibly TRBD1 (6 bases). Trimming shortened V by 5 bases and J by 0 bases, and 13 bases separated the two germline ends. The CDR3 loop spans 15 amino acids. Germline CDR1 and CDR2: LNHDA and SQIVND (reference sequence). This CDR3 is CASSSRTVLNTEAFF. CDR3 in DNA: TGTGCCAGTAGTTCCCGGACAGTTTTGAACACTGAAGCTTTCTTT.

The genes are TRBV5-4 and TRBJ2-7; 7 bases map to TRBD2. The germline V gene has CDR1 SGHNT and CDR2 YYREEE (reference sequence). J gave up 7 bases and V 0 bases, and 19 bases lay outside the gene matches. This CDR3 is 18 amino acids long. This CDR3 reads CASSLALGAAGDLGEQYF. Written as DNA, the CDR3 is TGTGCCAGCAGCTTGGCATTAGGAGCGGCGGGGGACTTGGGAGAGCAGTACTTC.

On this clone: Within the sample, other DNA sequences also encode this same CDR3. The chain is built from TRBV28 and TRBJ2-7, with 7 bases that match TRBD2. Unmatched junction bases numbered 5, after V lost 7 bases and J lost 2 bases. Germline CDR1 is MDHEN and CDR2 is SYDVKM. The CDR3 has 13 residues. CDR3 sequence reads: CASTERGTYEQYF. CDR3 sequence (DNA): TGTGCCAGCACGGAGCGGGGTACCTACGAGCAGTACTTC.

This clone has only a few counts. The chain links TRBV27 to TRBJ2-7; TRBD1 aligns across 7 bases. The junction had 10 bases not matched to a gene; V was cut back by 5 bases and J by 3 bases. Per germline, CDR1 MNHEY and CDR2 SMNVEV (reference sequence). The CDR3 spans 15 residues. This chain's CDR3 is CASSTPMQGVYEQYF. Here the CDR3 DNA reads TGTGCCAGCAGTACTCCCATGCAGGGGGTCTACGAGCAGTACTTC.

The chain is built from TRBV19 and TRBJ2-1; 10 nucleotides agree with TRBD1. The CDR3 is 14 residues long. Germline CDR1 and CDR2: LNHDA and SQIVND (reference sequence). The junction had 6 bases not matched to a gene; V was cut back by 4 bases and J by 9 bases. The CDR3, as DNA: TGTGCCAGTAGTAGGGGACAGGGGCTTGGTGAGCAGTTCTTC. It codes for CASSRGQGLGEQFF.

This rearrangement joins TRBV20-1 to TRBJ1-5, with D uncertain. Germline V CDR1 and CDR2: DFQATT, SNEGSKA (reference sequence). The CDR3 extends over 14 amino acids. V lost 3 bases, J lost 5 bases, and 14 bases lay in between. The CDR3 DNA reads TGCAGTGCTAGTCGCCAGGAAGACCATCAGCCCCAGCATTTT. This sequence encodes CSASRQEDHQPQHF.

The chain joins TRBV6-2 or TRBV6-3 to TRBJ1-2; D might be TRBD1 (6 bases). V shed 6 bases and J shed 5 bases, with 10 bases lying between them. This CDR3 contains 12 residues. Germline CDR1 reads MNHEY; CDR2 reads SVGEGT. The CDR3 DNA sequence: TGTGCCAGCAGCCTCGGACAGTATGGCTACACCTTC. Its translation: CASSLGQYGYTF.

The rearrangement links TRBV5-1 to TRBJ2-5, with D unresolved. This CDR3 has 14 amino acids. Germline V CDR1 and CDR2: SGHRS, YFSETQ. V lost 2 bases and J 2 bases, leaving 10 bases between the germline ends. Written as DNA, the CDR3 is TGCGCCAGCAGCTTCGGTCCCCTACAAGAGACCCAGTACTTC. It yields the protein CASSFGPLQETQYF.

This clone was seen more than once but under ten times. The genes are TRBV9 and TRBJ2-7; 8 nucleotides line up with TRBD2. The CDR3 consists of 14 residues. Trimming at V came to 0 bases and at J to 3 bases, leaving 2 bases not matched to a gene. Germline-derived CDR1 and CDR2 are SGDLS and YYNGEE. For the CDR3, the DNA is TGTGCCAGCAGCGTAGACGGGGGGGTCTACGAGCAGTACTTC. Residues: CASSVDGGVYEQYF.

The gene calls are TRBV9 and TRBJ1-3; D perhaps matches TRBD1 (5 bases). Per the germline V gene, CDR1 is SGDLS and CDR2 is YYNGEE. The CDR3 is 13 residues long. V gave up 6 bases and J gave up 0 bases, with 7 bases separating them. In DNA form, the CDR3 reads TGTGCCAGCACCGGGGGCTCTGGAAACACCATATATTTT. This encodes CASTGGSGNTIYF.

V is TRBV29-1 and J is TRBJ1-1, with unresolved D. Trimming left V 7 bases short and J 1 base short, with 4 bases between. CDR3 length: 10 residues. The germline V gene has CDR1 SQVTM and CDR2 ANQGSEA. The CDR3 DNA reads TGCAGCGGACAGAACACTGAAGCTTTCTTT. It translates to CSGQNTEAFF.

There are a few counts of this clone. The chain recombines TRBV29-1 with TRBJ2-1, with 8 bases lining up with TRBD2. From germline, CDR1 is SQVTM and CDR2 ANQGSEA. This CDR3 is built from 20 residues. The ends lost 0 bases at V and 0 bases at J; junction bases unmatched: 16. In DNA, the CDR3 is TGCAGCGTTGAAGATCTAATCGAGACGGGGGGGCGTAGCTCCTACAATGAGCAGTTCTTC. Amino acid sequence: CSVEDLIETGGRSSYNEQFF.